The 4 T cell receptor beta chains in this list originate from one sample, sequenced in a study of shared clonotypes between healthy human individuals (dated by TCRdb to the early 2020s). Library creation used the immunoSEQ multiplex PCR assay. TCRdb re-hosts the immuneACCESS table, in-frame sequences only. Its copies lack some clones; in the studies checked, an unresolved V gene accounts for under half of them, and the cause for the rest is not known. The sample yields roughly 2.2 million clones; less than 95% were counted once. The top ten hold approximately 0.41% of the sample. The sequenced sample was naive CD4+ T cells from PBMCs. The cell subset or site tag for this specimen amounts to: CD45RA+ positively selected. The receptors here all came from a young man in good health. Some clones in this sample may be carry-over from other donors' samples.

CDR3 coding DNA: TGTGCCAGCAGCCAAGTGGTGTGGGGTTCACCCCTCCACTTT. Its protein is CASSQVVWGSPLHF. The chain recombines TRBV6-5 with TRBJ1-6, with D unclear. The germline CDR1 and CDR2 sequences are MNHEY and SVGAGI. Trimming took off 6 bases at V and 9 bases at J, with 15 bases between the two ends. CDR3 length: 14 residues.

The gene calls are TRBV7-2 and TRBJ2-3, with D possibly TRBD2 on 6 matching bases. The germline V gene has CDR1 SGHTA and CDR2 FQGNSA. The CDR3 is 16 residues long. Between the trimmed V and J ends, which lost 1 base and 4 bases, there was a span of 15 bases. CDR3 protein: CASSLVYWGDPDTQYF. The CDR3 bases are TGTGCCAGCAGCTTAGTTTACTGGGGGGACCCAGATACGCAGTATTTT.

This sequence joins TRBV29-1 and TRBJ2-5; possible D gene TRBD1, 5 bases. This CDR3 region has 12 residues. Trimming left V 7 bases short and J 5 bases short, with 14 bases between. Germline CDR1 reads SQVTM; CDR2 reads ANQGSEA. The CDR3 bases are TGCAGCGCCCGGACAAACTGGGAGACCCAGTACTTC. Residues: CSARTNWETQYF.

This chain joins TRBV5-1 and TRBJ2-5, with TRBD2 matching over 8 bases. This CDR3 has 15 amino acids. V gave up 0 bases and J gave up 2 bases; unmatched junction bases: 3. Germline V gene lookup returns CDR1 SGHRS and CDR2 YFSETQ. The CDR3 DNA reads TGCGCCAGCAGCTTGGCCGGGGGGGAACAAGAGACCCAGTACTTC. Protein product: CASSLAGGEQETQYF.